The 23 T cell receptor beta chains listed next were all sequenced from one sample in a study of tumor and adjacent non-tumor tissue in lung cancer. The library came from three nested PCR rounds adapted from ARM-PCR protocols. TCRdb recomputed calls from the multiplex PCR reads with MiXCR, one row per CDR3 protein. This sample has about 200,000 distinct CDR3 sequences; 71% occur once, and the top ten carry around 27%. No cell sorting was done before RNA was extracted from the tissue. Sequenced sample: lung tumor tissue. The receptors stem from a man between 60 and 75 years old with non-small cell lung cancer.

As for this clonotype: A much larger clone sits a single nucleotide away, making a read error possible. The rearrangement links TRBV29-1 to TRBJ1-4; D is unclear. Trimming cost V 1 base and J 6 bases, with 12 bases left between them. Germline lookup yields CDR1 SQVTM and CDR2 ANQGSEA. This CDR3 region has 14 residues. The CDR3, as DNA: TGCAGCGTTGAAGGAACCCGGACCGATGAAAAACTGTTTTTT. Translated, it gives CSVEGTRTDEKLFF.

For this clonotype: At one end, the junction sequence differs from germline, possibly due to a read error. The J gene is TRBJ2-3, the V gene TRBV12-3 or TRBV12-4; D is unclear. CDR3 length: 14 residues. The CDR3 loop reads CASDLGLLTDTQYF. As DNA, the CDR3 is TGTGCCAGCGATCTGGGTCTTCTCACAGATACACAGTATTTT.

This clonotype was found many times. The chain is built from TRBV11-3 and TRBJ2-2, with 7 bases that match TRBD1. CDR3 length: 14 residues. The V segment lost 8 bases and the J segment 1 base; nucleotides outside the gene matches: 4. The germline V gene encodes CDR1 SGHNT and CDR2 YENEEA. The CDR3 sequence: CASRRDRNTGELFF. The CDR3 DNA follows: TGTGCCAGCCGCCGGGACAGGAACACCGGGGAGCTGTTTTTT.

This clonotype was seen many times. This chain joins TRBV20-1 and TRBJ1-2; possible D gene TRBD1, 5 bases. Germline V gene lookup returns CDR1 DFQATT and CDR2 SNEGSKA (reference sequence). The CDR3 contains 14 residues. V lost 0 bases, J lost 3 bases, and 11 bases lay in between. The CDR3 region has the DNA TGCAGTGCTAGAGATGTACAGGAGGACTATGGCTACACCTTC. Translated: CSARDVQEDYGYTF.

To note about this clonotype: Just one base apart from a much larger clone, this may be a read error. This sequence joins TRBV7-2 and TRBJ2-1; TRBD1 is a possible D gene (6 bases). The V gene's germline CDR1 is SGHTA and CDR2 FQGNSA. This CDR3 region has 13 residues. CDR3 bases: TGTGCCTGCAGCCAACAGGGTTGGGATGAGCAGTTCTTC. Amino acid sequence: CACSQQGWDEQFF.

As for this clonotype: The junction shows a germline mismatch at one end, possibly a read error. The CDR3 DNA is TGTGCCTGCAGTTACACCCGACTCTCCTGGGAGCAGTTCTTC. It codes for CACSYTRLSWEQFF. The chain couples TRBV6-5 to TRBJ2-1; D gene ambiguous. The CDR3 spans 14 residues. Per the germline V gene, CDR1 is MNHEY and CDR2 is SVGAGI.

This clonotype showed up many times. This CDR3 is CSVDAGINQPQHF. The CDR3 DNA reads TGCAGCGTTGATGCGGGAATCAATCAGCCCCAGCATTTT. V usage is TRBV29-1 and J usage is TRBJ1-5; D uncertain. Germline V gives CDR1 SQVTM, CDR2 ANQGSEA. This CDR3 spans 13 amino acids. The germline V and J ends were trimmed by 3 bases and 3 bases, with 9 bases remaining between them.

This clonotype was seen a handful of times. Germline and junction disagree at one end, which may indicate a read error. The chain carries TRBV11-2 and TRBJ2-6; unclear D gene. This CDR3 contains 14 residues. Germline V gives CDR1 SGHAT, CDR2 FQNNGV. CDR3 loop: CASSPIFVTNGLTF. For the CDR3, the DNA is TGTGCCAGCAGTCCTATCTTTGTGACCAACGGCCTGACTTTC.

In regard to this clonotype: At one of its ends the junction is not consistent with the germline gene, which may arise from a read error. The chain joins TRBV4-1 to TRBJ2-7, with 7 bases matching TRBD2. This CDR3 is 15 amino acids long. Germline assignment: CDR1 MGHRA and CDR2 YSYEKL. The CDR3 nucleotides read TGCGCCAGCAACCAAACTAGCGAGGGAAACTACGGGCAGTACTTC. Translation: CASNQTSEGNYGQYF.

In regard to this clonotype: Given a much more abundant clone one base away, this may be a read error. The CDR3 here is CASRDSTNTGELFF. The DNA of the CDR3 is TGTGCCAGCAGAGATTCTACGAACACCGGGGAGCTGTTTTTT. This chain joins TRBV12-3 or TRBV12-4 and TRBJ2-2; unclear D gene. Trimming shortened V by 6 bases and J by 0 bases, and 8 bases separated the two germline ends. CDR3 size: 14 residues.

With respect to this clonotype: A junction end diverges from the germline sequence, so it may reflect a read error. The rearrangement joins TRBV4-1 to TRBJ1-4, with 9 bases aligning to TRBD1. There are 15 residues in the CDR3. Germline V CDR1 and CDR2: MGHRA, YSYEKL. In DNA form, the CDR3 reads TGCGCCAGCAGCCTAATACAGGGGGCTAATGTAAAACTGTTTTTT. It yields the protein CASSLIQGANVKLFF.

Of note for this clonotype: A single base separates this from a much larger clone, so it may be a read error. CDR3 sequence (DNA): TGCAGCGTTGGAGGCGGGCGCTCCTACGAGCAGCACTTC. This encodes CSVGGGRSYEQHF. J is TRBJ2-7 and V is TRBV29-1; a weak D match, TRBD2 (5 bases). Germline assignment: CDR1 SQVTM and CDR2 ANQGSEA. The CDR3 is 13 residues long.

The J gene is TRBJ2-2, the V gene TRBV7-9; D possibly matches TRBD1 or TRBD2 (5 bases each). Trimming pared 3 bases from V and 10 bases from J, leaving 18 bases between. From germline, CDR1 is SEHNR and CDR2 FQNEAQ (reference sequence). This CDR3 spans 15 amino acids. In DNA form, the CDR3 reads TGTGCCAGCAGCTTGGATGGGACGGGCGGCACGGAGCTGTTTTTT. Its translation is CASSLDGTGGTELFF.

This chain connects TRBV11-2 to TRBJ2-1; tentative D call: TRBD2 (6 bases). Trimming removed 1 base from V and 6 bases from J, with 13 bases in between. Germline-derived CDR1 and CDR2 are SGHAT and FQNNGV. The CDR3 spans 15 residues. CDR3 nucleotides: TGTGCCAGCAGCTTAGCTCCGGGAGTCGGCAATGAGCAGTTCTTC. Translated: CASSLAPGVGNEQFF. Using reference TRBV11-2 and TRBJ2-1 for the parts outside the CDR3, the full variable domain is EAGVAQSPRYKIIEKRQSVAFWCNPISGHATLYWYQQILGQGPKLLIQFQNNGVVDDSQLPKDRFSAERLKGVDSTLKIQPAKLEDSAVYLCASSLAPGVGNEQFFGPGTRLTVL.

The chain couples TRBV6-2 or TRBV6-3 to TRBJ2-7; TRBD1 is a possible D gene (5 bases). This CDR3 comprises 15 residues. CDR1 and CDR2 from the germline V gene are MNHEY and SVGEGT. For the CDR3, the DNA is TGTATCTGCAGTTACAACAGGCCAGGGTTCGGCGAGCAGTACTTC. Amino acid sequence: CICSYNRPGFGEQYF.

As for this clonotype: One junction end disagrees with the germline gene, perhaps due to a read error. The chain recombines TRBV11-2 with TRBJ1-1, with TRBD1 as a possible D gene (5 bases). Per germline, CDR1 SGHAT and CDR2 FQNNGV. This CDR3 contains 15 residues. The DNA of the CDR3 is TGTGCCTGCAGCCCCGAAGGGACGATGAACACTGAAGCTTTCTTT. Its protein product is CACSPEGTMNTEAFF.

Worth noting for this clonotype: A much larger clone is a single base away; this may be a read error. The chain links TRBV12-3 or TRBV12-4 to TRBJ2-7, with D perhaps matching TRBD1 (6 bases). This CDR3 has 13 amino acids. V shed 8 bases and J shed 3 bases, with 14 bases lying between them. Here the CDR3 reads CASCLQQGYEQYF. The CDR3 nucleotides read TGTGCCAGCTGTCTCCAACAGGGCTACGAGCAGTACTTC.

This clonotype appeared a single time. A much larger clone differs by one base, so this may be a read error. V is TRBV29-1 and J is TRBJ2-1, with D perhaps TRBD2 (5 bases). V dropped 3 bases and J dropped 7 bases, with 7 bases sitting between them. The germline CDR1 and CDR2 sequences are SQVTM and ANQGSEA. CDR3 length equals 11 residues. CDR3 DNA: TGCAGCGTTGATGAGGGAAATGAGCAGTTCTTC. Translating gives CSVDEGNEQFF.

CDR3 in DNA: TGCGCCAGCAGCTTTCGGAGTCCTTTGAACACTGAAGCTTTCTTT. It encodes CASSFRSPLNTEAFF. V usage is TRBV5-1 and J usage is TRBJ1-1; D unclear. The CDR3 is 15 amino acids. Trimming left V 2 bases short and J 0 bases short, with 11 bases between. Looked up from germline, CDR1 is SGHRS and CDR2 is YFSETQ.

Comments on this clonotype: It may be a read error: a sequence one base away is much more abundant. V usage is TRBV6-5 and J usage is TRBJ1-6, with D unclear. In germline, CDR1 is MNHEY, CDR2 SVGAGI. The CDR3 runs 14 residues. Trimming took 4 bases from V and 10 from J, leaving 14 bases between them. The CDR3 coding sequence is TGTGCCAGCAGTTCATGGAGCCCGGACTCACCCCTCCACTTT. This encodes CASSSWSPDSPLHF.

J is TRBJ2-4 and V is TRBV20-1; D ambiguous. The CDR3 has 16 residues. Germline assignment: CDR1 DFQATT and CDR2 SNEGSKA (reference sequence). The V end lost 5 bases, the J end lost 0 bases, and 17 bases lay between the germline ends. The CDR3 loop reads CSAGEHGRLAKNIQYF. CDR3 DNA: TGCAGTGCTGGGGAACATGGCCGTTTAGCCAAAAACATTCAGTACTTC.

This clonotype was found many times. V is TRBV11-3 and J is TRBJ2-1, with 8 bases identical to TRBD2. The CDR3 spans 15 residues. V lost 2 bases to trimming and J lost 7 bases; unmatched junction nucleotides: 7. Germline CDR1 SGHNT, CDR2 YENEEA. CDR3 sequence: CASSLFGGAGNEQFF. CDR3 bases: TGTGCCAGCAGCTTATTCGGGGGGGCTGGAAATGAGCAGTTCTTC. The full variable domain, in which reference TRBV11-3 and TRBJ2-1 provide the parts outside the CDR3, is EAGVVQSPRYKIIEKKQPVAFWCNPISGHNTLYWYLQNLGQGPELLIRYENEEAVDDSQLPKDRFSAERLKGVDSTLKIQPAELGDSAVYLCASSLFGGAGNEQFFGPGTRLTVL.

This CDR3 reads CASSLTTDSYEQYF. CDR3 DNA: TGCGCCAGCAGCCTTACTACAGACTCCTACGAGCAGTACTTC. The rearrangement links TRBV5-1 to TRBJ2-7; no firm D call. V lost 4 bases and J lost 0, with 11 bases in between. CDR1 and CDR2 (germline): SGHRS, YFSETQ. This CDR3 has 14 amino acids.